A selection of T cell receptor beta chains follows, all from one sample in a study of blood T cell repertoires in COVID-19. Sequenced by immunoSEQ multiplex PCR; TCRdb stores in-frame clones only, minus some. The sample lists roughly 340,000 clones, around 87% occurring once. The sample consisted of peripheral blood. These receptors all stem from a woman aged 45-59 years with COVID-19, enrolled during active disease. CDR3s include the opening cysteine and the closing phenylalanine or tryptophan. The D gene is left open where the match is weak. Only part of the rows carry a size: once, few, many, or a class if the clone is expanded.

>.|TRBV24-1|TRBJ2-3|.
TGTGCCACCAGTAGCCAAAACCTGGATACGCAGTATTTT
CATSSQNLDTQYF
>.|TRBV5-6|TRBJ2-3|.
TGTGCCAGCAGCTTGGGGACAGCGACTCTCACAGATACGCAGTATTTT
CASSLGTATLTDTQYF
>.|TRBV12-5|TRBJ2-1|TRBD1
TGTGCTAGTTCACTCCCCCGAAGGACAGGGACTTACAATGAGCAGTTCTTC
CASSLPRRTGTYNEQFF
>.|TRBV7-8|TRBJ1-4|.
TGTGCCAGCAGCTTCGGTAGGATGGAGGAAAAACTGTTTTTT
CASSFGRMEEKLFF
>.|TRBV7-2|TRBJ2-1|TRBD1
TGTGCCAGCAGCTTCGGACAGGGTATCGATGAGCAGTTCTTC
CASSFGQGIDEQFF
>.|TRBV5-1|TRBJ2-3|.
TGCGCCAGCAGCATTGGGACTCGTAGCACAGATACGCAGTATTTT
CASSIGTRSTDTQYF
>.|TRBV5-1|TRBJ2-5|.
TGCGCCAGCAGCTTGTCCCAGGGGCACCAAGAGACCCAGTACTTC
CASSLSQGHQETQYF
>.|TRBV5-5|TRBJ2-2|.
TGTGCCAGCAGTCCTACCTCCGGGACACTTAACACCGGGGAGCTGTTTTTT
CASSPTSGTLNTGELFF
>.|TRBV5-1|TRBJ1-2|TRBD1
TGCGCCAGCAACCCGGGACAGGGTAACTATGGCTACACCTTC
CASNPGQGNYGYTF
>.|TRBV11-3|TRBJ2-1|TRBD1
TGTGCCAGCAGCTTAGACCATACCGGGACAGGTTACAATGAGCAGTTCTTC
CASSLDHTGTGYNEQFF
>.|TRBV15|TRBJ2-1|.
TGTGCCACCAGCAGAGATAAGGCTAGCGTCTACAATGAGCAGTTCTTC
CATSRDKASVYNEQFF
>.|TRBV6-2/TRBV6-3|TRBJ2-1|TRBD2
TGTGCCAGCAGTTACTCGGGGCTAGCGGGAGGTTCTTACAATGAGCAGTTCTTC
CASSYSGLAGGSYNEQFF
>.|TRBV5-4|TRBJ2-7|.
TGTGCCAGCAGCTCACCGGGACTGTTCAACTACGAGCAGTACTTC
CASSSPGLFNYEQYF
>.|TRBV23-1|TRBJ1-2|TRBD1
TGCGCCAGCAGTCACCCGGAGGACAGGGTACCCTTC
CASSHPEDRVPF
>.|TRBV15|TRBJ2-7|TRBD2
TGTGCCACCAGCAGAGAGGGGACTAAGGAGCAGTACTTC
CATSREGTKEQYF
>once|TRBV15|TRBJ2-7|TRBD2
TGTGCCACCAGCAGGTCGGGACTAGCGGGTTCCTACGAGCAGTACTTC
CATSRSGLAGSYEQYF
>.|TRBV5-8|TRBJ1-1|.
TGTGCCAGCAGCTTGAGACAGGCAAACACTGAAGCTTTCTTT
CASSLRQANTEAFF
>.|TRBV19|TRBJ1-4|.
TGTGCCAGTAGTATTTTTGCGGCAGCAGCAACTAATGAAAAACTGTTTTTT
CASSIFAAAATNEKLFF